This T cell receptor (beta chain) was profiled in a study of T cell responses to AZD1222 COVID-19 vaccine. The ends were cut back, 5 bases at V and 6 bases at J, with 7 bases in the middle. CDR3 length: 12 residues. Germline CDR1 reads SEHNR; CDR2 reads FQNEAQ (reference sequence). TCRdb's table, derived via immunoSEQ multiplex PCR, lists solely in-frame clones and lacks some. The table has around 110,000 clones, about 92% seen once. Notes on the study in general: White British donors predominated, females outnumbered males, and clonal diversity was possibly underestimated. No repertoire was sampled before or during the peak T cell response, only after it.

About this clone itself: Its antigen is not identified.

Sequences were derived from peripheral blood, sampled on day 0 of AZD1222 vaccination. The V call is TRBV7-9, the J call TRBJ2-2; D not resolved. The receptor comes from an adult in good health. The CDR3 here is CASSRVPGELFF. DNA for the CDR3: TGTGCCAGCAGCCGGGTGCCCGGGGAGCTGTTTTTT.